A selection of T cell receptor beta chains follows, all from one sample in a study of T cells after yellow fever vaccination. TCRdb reprocessed the 5' RACE reads via MiXCR and lists one record per CDR3 protein. Of 200,000 to 300,000 distinct CDR3 sequences listed, approximately 3.5% are singletons. The sequences come from PBMCs, collected 15 days after the yellow fever booster vaccination. These receptors all stem from a man aged 18 to 35 who received the YFV17D yellow fever vaccine. The CDR3 runs from the conserved cysteine through the conserved F or W. Each record gives: V gene, clone size, J gene, D gene, CDR3 DNA, CDR3 protein. D genes are given only for firm matches. Clone size appears in some rows only: once, few, many, or a class for an expanded clone.

TRBV7-8	many	TRBJ1-1	.	TGTGCCAGCAGCTTAGTGTGGACTGTGAACACTGAAGCTTTCTTT	CASSLVWTVNTEAFF
TRBV29-1	many	TRBJ1-1	TRBD1	TGCAGCGCTGTGACAGGGCGAGGTACTGAAGCTTTCTTT	CSAVTGRGTEAFF
TRBV11-2	many	TRBJ2-7	TRBD2	TGTGCCAGCAGCTTAGGTGGGGGGGTTAGCTCCTACGAGCAGTACTTC	CASSLGGGVSSYEQYF
TRBV30	few	TRBJ1-2	TRBD1	TGTGCCTGGACCCCGTTAGGGGGCAACTATGGCTACACCTTC	CAWTPLGGNYGYTF
TRBV19	many	TRBJ2-5	.	TGTGCCAGTAGTATGGGGATTCGGAAGACCCAGTACTTC	CASSMGIRKTQYF
TRBV5-1	many	TRBJ2-1	.	TGCGCCAGCGCCAGCAGGGGGGTAAACAATGAGCAGTTCTTC	CASASRGVNNEQFF
TRBV10-3	.	TRBJ2-1	.	TGTGCCTTCAGGTCGACAGAGAGCTCCTACGAGCAGTTCTTC	CAFRSTESSYEQFF
TRBV5-1	many	TRBJ2-1	.	TGCGCCAGCAGCTTGAACAGGGTGTCCTACAATGAGCAGTTCTTC	CASSLNRVSYNEQFF
TRBV14	many	TRBJ2-5	TRBD1	TGTGCCAGCAGCCAAGTAAACGGCGTGACAGGGCTTCAAGAGACCCAGTACTTC	CASSQVNGVTGLQETQYF
TRBV30	many	TRBJ2-3	TRBD2	TGTGCCTGGAGTGTAAGGGGACTAGCCGGAGGCTTGACGGATACGCAGTATTTT	CAWSVRGLAGGLTDTQYF
TRBV6-1	many	TRBJ2-7	.	TGTGCCAGCAGTGAAGAACAGACCGATTACGAGCAGTACTTC	CASSEEQTDYEQYF
TRBV15	many	TRBJ2-1	TRBD1	TGTGCCACCAGCAATGACAGGGGAAAAGGCTATGAGCAGTTCTTC	CATSNDRGKGYEQFF
TRBV5-1	many	TRBJ1-1	.	TGCGCCAGCAGCTGGCGTCGGGGGAACACTGAAGCTTTCTTT	CASSWRRGNTEAFF
TRBV7-2	many	TRBJ2-5	TRBD2	TGTGCCAGCAGCCCCACCCCGCTGATAGCGGGCCAAGAGACCCAGTACTTC	CASSPTPLIAGQETQYF
TRBV19	many	TRBJ1-2	.	TGTGCCAGTCAATCAGGACAGCCTTCTGGCTACACCTTC	CASQSGQPSGYTF
TRBV4-1	.	TRBJ2-1	TRBD2	TGCGCCAGCAGCTCCCTATACACTAGCGGGGGGGCGGATGAGCAGTTCTTC	CASSSLYTSGGADEQFF